The clone carrying this T cell receptor (beta chain) was seen more than once but under ten times. As yet, its antigen is unknown. The data were obtained in a study of identical twins. Study-wide results and caveats: The analysis was cross-sectional rather than longitudinal within donors.

Per germline, CDR1 MGHDK and CDR2 SYGVNS. This CDR3 contains 13 residues. V lost 4 bases, J lost 4 bases, and 10 bases lay in between. cDNA molecules carried unique molecular identifiers, and template switching added a universal primer site. TCRdb itself ran the 5' RACE reads through MiXCR, one entry per CDR3 protein. There are roughly 1,500,000 distinct CDR3 sequences in the sample; less than 40% occur only once, and more than 0.25% lies in the top ten. V and J are TRBV25-1 and TRBJ1-1; D gene uncertain. Sequencing was performed on cord blood. The source of this sequence is a newborn girl in good health. This CDR3 reads CASSVRDFTEAFF. CDR3 DNA sequence: TGTGCCAGCAGTGTTAGGGATTTCACTGAAGCTTTCTTT.